These 9 T cell receptor beta chains were all obtained from the same sample, sequenced in a study of identical twins. MiXCR, applied by TCRdb to the 5' RACE reads, yields one record per CDR3 protein. The profile shows about 700,000 distinct CDR3 sequences, roughly 6% of them singletons. The sequencing input was naive T cells sorted from blood. The receptors shown here come from a man aged 18 to 35 in good health.

The V and J genes are TRBV4-1 and TRBJ2-5, with 7 positions matching TRBD2. The J segment lost 4 bases and the V segment lost 1 base, leaving 6 bases of the junction unmatched. Per germline, CDR1 MGHRA and CDR2 YSYEKL. The CDR3 covers 15 residues. The CDR3 loop reads CASSQAGTNRETQYF. DNA of the CDR3: TGCGCCAGCAGCCAAGCCGGGACTAATAGAGAGACCCAGTACTTC.

The chain recombines TRBV4-1 with TRBJ2-1; TRBD2 aligns across 13 bases. Germline values: CDR1 MGHRA, CDR2 YSYEKL. The CDR3 runs to 17 residues. J lost 5 bases, V lost 1 base, and 5 bases had no gene match. The CDR3 loop is CASSQARLAGGDNEQFF. The CDR3 nucleotides read TGCGCCAGCAGCCAAGCCCGACTAGCGGGGGGCGACAATGAGCAGTTCTTC.

This clonotype appeared many times. The chain uses TRBV6-1 and TRBJ2-5; D unclear. V was clipped by 6 bases and J by 0 bases, with 8 bases between them. CDR1 and CDR2 from the germline V gene are MNHNS and SASEGT. This CDR3 is built from 13 residues. The CDR3 coding sequence is TGTGCCAGCAGCAAGTACCACCAAGAGACCCAGTACTTC. Translated, it gives CASSKYHQETQYF.

In its sample, this clonotype was seen a few times. The gene calls are TRBV6-6 and TRBJ2-1; 7 positions agree with TRBD1. Germline CDR1 is MNHNY and CDR2 is SVGAGI (reference sequence). The ends lost 7 bases at V and 10 bases at J; junction bases unmatched: 4. This CDR3 comprises 11 residues. Here the CDR3 reads CASILGQEQFF. The CDR3 region has the DNA TGTGCCAGCATCTTGGGACAGGAGCAGTTCTTC.

This clonotype was seen a handful of times. The chain uses TRBV20-1 and TRBJ2-5, with 8 bases identical to TRBD2. Germline CDR1 and CDR2: DFQATT and SNEGSKA (reference sequence). Trimming took 0 bases from V and 5 from J; bases not matched to a gene: 11. The CDR3 runs 16 residues. CDR3 DNA: TGCAGTGCTAGAGATCGGCAGCGGGAGTGGGCCGAGACCCAGTACTTC. The encoded protein is CSARDRQREWAETQYF.

This clonotype was seen repeatedly, ten times or more. The gene calls are TRBV12-3 or TRBV12-4 and TRBJ2-4; TRBD2 matches 14 bases. This CDR3 has 17 amino acids. V dropped 6 bases and J dropped 9; count of bases not matched to a gene: 13. The CDR3 loop reads CASRRTSGRPMSGIQYF. For the CDR3, the DNA is TGTGCCAGCAGACGGACTAGCGGGAGGCCGATGAGCGGCATTCAGTACTTC.

This clonotype appeared a few times. The chain joins TRBV5-1 to TRBJ1-5, with D unresolved. The CDR3 runs to 15 residues. Germline values: CDR1 SGHRS, CDR2 YFSETQ. The germline V and J ends were trimmed by 4 bases and 6 bases, with 17 bases remaining between them. The CDR3 DNA is TGCGCCAGCAGCCCCGGAGGGAGTGGCGGTCAGCCCCAGCATTTT. This gives the protein CASSPGGSGGQPQHF. Full variable domain (outside the CDR3, taken from reference TRBV5-1 and TRBJ1-5): KAGVTQTPRYLIKTRGQQVTLSCSPISGHRSVSWYQQTPGQGLQFLFEYFSETQRNKGNFPGRFSGRQFSNSRSEMNVSTLELGDSALYLCASSPGGSGGQPQHFGDGTRLSIL.

This clonotype was observed a few times. The chain recombines TRBV27 with TRBJ2-2; tentatively, D is TRBD1 (6 bases). CDR1 and CDR2 (germline): MNHEY, SMNVEV (reference sequence). The germline V and J ends were trimmed by 4 bases and 13 bases, with 13 bases remaining between them. This CDR3 region has 12 residues. The CDR3 region has the DNA TGTGCCAGCAGTTCCCAGGGGCCCGGGCTGTTTTTT. Its protein product is CASSSQGPGLFF.

V is TRBV6-1 and J is TRBJ2-1; 10 nucleotides line up with TRBD2. The CDR3 has 16 residues. Trimming at V came to 6 bases and at J to 10 bases, leaving 15 bases not matched to a gene. CDR1 and CDR2 from the germline V gene are MNHNS and SASEGT. Here the CDR3 reads CASSRGTSVGVEEQFF. DNA of the CDR3: TGTGCCAGCAGCCGCGGGACTAGCGTAGGCGTGGAGGAGCAGTTCTTC.